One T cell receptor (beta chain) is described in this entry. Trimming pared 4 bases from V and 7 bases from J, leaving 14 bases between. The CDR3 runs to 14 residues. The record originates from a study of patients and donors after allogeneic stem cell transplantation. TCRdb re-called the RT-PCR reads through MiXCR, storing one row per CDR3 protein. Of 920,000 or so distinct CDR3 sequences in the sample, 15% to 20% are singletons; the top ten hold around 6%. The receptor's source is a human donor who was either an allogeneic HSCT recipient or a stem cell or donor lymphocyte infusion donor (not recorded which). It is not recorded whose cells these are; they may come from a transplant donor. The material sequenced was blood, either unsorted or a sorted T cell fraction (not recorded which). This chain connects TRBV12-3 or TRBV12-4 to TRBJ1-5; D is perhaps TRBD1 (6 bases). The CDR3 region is CASSYTGLNQPQHF. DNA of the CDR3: TGTGCCAGCAGTTACACAGGGTTAAACCAGCCCCAGCATTTT.